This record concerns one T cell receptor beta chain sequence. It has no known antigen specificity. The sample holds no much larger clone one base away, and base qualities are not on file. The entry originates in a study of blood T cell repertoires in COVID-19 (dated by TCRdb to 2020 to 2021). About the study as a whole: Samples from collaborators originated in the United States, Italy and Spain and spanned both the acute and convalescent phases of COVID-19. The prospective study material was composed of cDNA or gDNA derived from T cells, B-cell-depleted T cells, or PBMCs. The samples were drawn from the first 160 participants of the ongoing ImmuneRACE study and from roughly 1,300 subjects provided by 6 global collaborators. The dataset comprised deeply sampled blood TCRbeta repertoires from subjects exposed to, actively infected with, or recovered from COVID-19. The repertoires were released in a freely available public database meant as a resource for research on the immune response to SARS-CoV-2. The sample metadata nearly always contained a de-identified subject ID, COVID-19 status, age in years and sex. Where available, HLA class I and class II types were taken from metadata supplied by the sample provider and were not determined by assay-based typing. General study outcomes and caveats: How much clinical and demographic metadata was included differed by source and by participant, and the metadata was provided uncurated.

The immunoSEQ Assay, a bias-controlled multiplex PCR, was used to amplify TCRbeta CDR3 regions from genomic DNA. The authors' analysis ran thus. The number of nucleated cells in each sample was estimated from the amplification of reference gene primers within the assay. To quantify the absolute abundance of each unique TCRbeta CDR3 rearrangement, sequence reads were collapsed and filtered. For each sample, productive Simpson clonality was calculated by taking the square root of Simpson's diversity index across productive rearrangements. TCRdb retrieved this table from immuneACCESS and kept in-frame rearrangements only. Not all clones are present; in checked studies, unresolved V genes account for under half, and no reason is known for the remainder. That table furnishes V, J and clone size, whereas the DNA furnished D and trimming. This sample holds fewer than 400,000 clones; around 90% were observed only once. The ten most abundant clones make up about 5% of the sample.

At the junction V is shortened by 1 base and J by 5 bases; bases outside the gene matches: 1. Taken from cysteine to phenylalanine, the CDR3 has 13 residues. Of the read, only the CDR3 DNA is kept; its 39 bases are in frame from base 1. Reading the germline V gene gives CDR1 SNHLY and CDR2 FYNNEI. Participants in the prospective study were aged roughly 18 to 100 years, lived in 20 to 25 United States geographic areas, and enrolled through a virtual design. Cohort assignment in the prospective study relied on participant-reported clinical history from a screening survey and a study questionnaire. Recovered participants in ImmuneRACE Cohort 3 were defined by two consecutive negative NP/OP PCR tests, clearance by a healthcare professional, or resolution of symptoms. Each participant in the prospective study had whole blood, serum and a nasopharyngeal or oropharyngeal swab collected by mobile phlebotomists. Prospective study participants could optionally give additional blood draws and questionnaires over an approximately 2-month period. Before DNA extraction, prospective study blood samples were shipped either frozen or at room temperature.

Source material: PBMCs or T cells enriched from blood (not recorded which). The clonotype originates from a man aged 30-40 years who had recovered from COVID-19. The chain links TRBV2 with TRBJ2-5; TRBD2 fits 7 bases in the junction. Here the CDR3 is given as CASSEGEGETQYF. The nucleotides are TGTGCCAGCAGTGAAGGGGAGGGGGAGACCCAGTACTTC.